The sequence of this T cell receptor beta chain was determined in a study of cytomegalovirus exposure and HLA in healthy donors (dated by TCRdb to 2015 to 2018). As for the study more broadly: An earlier analysis of several hundred of the donors reported 276 Gb of sequence data and 117 million unique TCR beta sequences obtained from about 180 million T cells. An early release covering 550 to 650 HLA-typed donors comprised about 300 gigabases of sequencing data and around 80 million unique TCR sequences. Of the 350 to 450 genotyped donors, approximately 80% were placed in the genetic ancestry cluster associated with self-reported Caucasian donors. The study was designed to test whether signatures of past pathogen exposure could be identified by cataloging public T cell receptors. The study used immunosequencing to profile the T cell repertoires of 666 subjects and linked those repertoires to cytomegalovirus serostatus. Besides the first cohort of approximately 670 subjects, a separate validation cohort made up of roughly 120 different subjects was used. High-throughput TCR immunosequencing, statistical association of individual TCRs with disease status, and machine learning were combined to predict cytomegalovirus infection status. A later analysis re-examined previously published TCR beta repertoires from just over 650 donors and added high-resolution HLA genotyping to investigate patterns of TCR occurrence. The later analysis used no new phenotypic data to find candidate immune exposures, relying instead on TCR beta sequences and their occurrence across donors. An earlier analysis of 500 to 750 of the donors applied high-throughput TCR beta sequencing to assess whether each TCR beta V gene segment acted as functional or pseudogenic. Donor age, sex, ethnicity and CMV serostatus were compiled together with the repertoire data. In a later genetic analysis, genome-wide SNP genotypes for about three fifths of the 666 donors were used, and that subset was treated as a discovery cohort. All discovery cohort repertoires had been generated on a single sequencing platform. HLA typing included class I and class II loci at four-digit resolution. Typing coverage differed by locus: A, B, C, DRB1 and DQB1 were typed in roughly 629-630 donors, DQA1 in 522, DPA1 in over 600, and DPB1 in 472. Because of strong linkage in the cohort, a few DR-DQ haplotypes were treated as single units for association and clustering. Among around 400 genotyped donors of the cohort, an average of about 240,000 unique TCR beta nucleotide sequences were sequenced per donor, roughly 20% of them non-productive.

For this chain, trimming is 3 bases at the V end and 2 bases at the J end, and the number of junction bases without a gene match is 6. The germline V gene encodes CDR1 MDHEN and CDR2 SYDVKM. The cysteine opens and the phenylalanine closes a CDR3 of 17 amino acids. Here the CDR3 DNA is all that survives: 51 bases in frame from base 1. Results and caveats for the whole study, not just this receptor: HLA typing was unavailable for some donors at each locus, so association tests used only the typed subset. A group of highly shared sequence variants was considered likely to be a technical artifact of the sequencing pipeline. The study gave a list of about 150 TCR beta chains associated with cytomegalovirus. In a later genetic analysis, fewer N-insertions in productive TCRs were reported among donors in an Asian-associated ancestry cluster than the 666-donor mean. In a later genetic analysis, a missense DCLRE1C variant was associated with V-gene and J-gene trimming of TCR beta chains, and the association was replicated in an independent cohort. Linkage disequilibrium might explain the correlated functional status among segregating V segments, but an unknown experimental factor could not be ruled out. A later analysis associated 16,951 TCR beta sequences with specific HLA alleles at a false discovery rate of 0.05. When HLA alleles, especially DR and DQ, strongly co-occurred, TCR associations were difficult to assign to individual alleles. Three of the identified cytomegalovirus-associated TCR beta chains were confirmed in vitro to be specific for cytomegalovirus antigens. In a later analysis, HLA-associated TCR beta chains were found to be more clonally expanded and to have lower generation probabilities than equally common non-associated chains. The only immune exposure information available for the cohort was CMV serostatus. According to a later analysis, TCR association rates differed among HLA loci, with DRB1 alleles showing the most associated TCRs and HLA-C alleles showing the fewest. In a later analysis, several top co-occurrence clusters were reported to appear linked to parvovirus B19, influenza, CMV and Epstein-Barr virus. Because the 87-base-pair reads could not distinguish some IMGT-functional V segments, including TRBV6-2 and TRBV6-3, those segments were excluded. A further reported finding was that TCR beta sequences accurately predicted the HLA-A and HLA-B alleles for most subjects in the first cohort. Most TCR sequences were observed very rarely across donors, whereas some public TCRs were present in many individuals. In a later analysis, most CMV-associated TCR beta chains were found to appear HLA-restricted, with HLA associations seemingly driven largely by CMV exposure. Only TCR beta chains were sequenced in this cohort, and the absence of alpha or paired-chain data limited detectable features. An earlier analysis of around 600 of the donors showed that most TCR beta V segments appeared in productive rearrangements either about 87% or about 30% of the time, which broadly matched IMGT annotations. Because counts were too low, about 17 rarely observed V segments, including chromosome 9 orphons, were excluded from the earlier analysis of 500 to 700 of the donors. The presence/absence analyses assumed that sequencing depth was roughly uniform across donors, and that assumption may not be true. The classifier was reported to diagnose cytomegalovirus status with high specificity and sensitivity in both the original and validation cohorts. The authors suggested that the approach could potentially be generalized to other disease states and immunological phenotypes.

In total, 666 healthy bone marrow donors made up the cohort. At the time of sampling, every cohort member was nominally healthy, though immune exposures that went unrecorded were likely present. The donor was CMV seronegative and belonged to the group of around 350 seronegative cohort members. Every donor gave a peripheral blood sample, and the peripheral blood mononuclear cells from that sample were used for TCR beta sequencing. Genomic DNA extraction from the blood cell samples was performed with the Qiagen DNeasy Blood Extraction Kit. Receptor amplification or capture employed the immunoSEQ multiplex PCR assay. The multiplex PCR relied on a mix of 60 forward primers for TCR Vbeta segments and 13 reverse primers for TCR Jbeta segments. A multiplex PCR assay on genomic DNA amplified the CDR3 region of rearranged TCR beta genes. On the Illumina HiSeq System, the amplified TCR beta libraries were sequenced as 87-base-pair reads. The paper's data handling went like this. Across the roughly 700 repertoires, a later analysis counted roughly 77 million unique TCR beta chains, roughly 11 million of which were shared by at least two donors. To remove PCR and sequencing errors, raw reads were error-corrected and collapsed into unique sequences using a nearest-neighbor algorithm that merged closely related sequences. Alignment of CDR3 sequences to IMGT reference sequences was used to assign V, D and J gene segments. For a sequence to be retained, a match of at least six nucleotides to both a V gene segment and a J gene segment was required. A rearrangement was called productive if the CDR3 had no stop codons and remained in frame with V and J, and every other rearrangement was called non-productive. CDR3 was defined by IMGT convention, running from the second conserved V-encoded cysteine to the conserved J-encoded phenylalanine. The earlier analysis of 587 of the donors excluded sequences that lacked an unambiguous match to a single V gene segment. In an earlier analysis of some 590 of the donors, a V segment was called functional when productive rearrangements were above 56.7%, and segregating when the standard deviation between donors exceeded 5%. To diagnose cytomegalovirus status from the catalog of TCR beta chain sequences, a statistical classification framework was built. In a later analysis, V and J genes were assigned by comparing TCR nucleotide sequences against IMGT/GENE-DB human TR gene sequences. The TCRdist pipeline was used in a later analysis to assign CDR3 sequences and most-parsimonious VDJ recombination scenarios. In a later analysis, each TCR beta chain was defined by its CDR3 amino acid sequence together with its V-gene family, and reads lacking a unique V-gene family were excluded. To address suspected cross-contamination and a sequencing artifact, a later analysis removed 550 to 750 highly shared, low-generation-probability nucleotide sequences. In a later analysis, a clonal expansion index for each public chain was calculated from normalized within-repertoire ranks of inferred template counts. In a later analysis, generation probabilities were computed with a VDJ recombination model fitted to out-of-frame rearrangements, and the resulting probabilities were checked against IGoR. Hypergeometric tests were used in a later analysis to score TCR-TCR, TCR-HLA and TCR-CMV co-occurrence, with a repertoire-size bias correction applied to the TCR pairs. In a later analysis, false discovery rates were estimated by permuting HLA or CMV assignments 20 times. In a later analysis, co-occurring TCRs were grouped with DBSCAN, and TCRdist sequence similarity was added when clustering was performed within HLA-allele-positive subsets. Repertoires with fewer than 30,000 or more than 120,000 public chains, plus five repertoires with anomalous nucleotide sharing, were excluded from co-occurrence clustering. In TCRdb, the immuneACCESS table is reduced to in-frame sequences with V and J assigned. These tables do not hold every clone; where another copy was compared, an unresolved V gene accounts for under half, and the others remain unexplained. That table gives V, J and clone size, and the DNA gave D and trimming. This sample's table has entries for approximately 75,000 clones. Of the sample, less than 6% is held by the ten largest clones.

About this clone: Its antigen target is currently unknown.

The V and J genes are TRBV28 and TRBJ2-7; TRBD2 matches 14 bases in the middle. This clonotype originated in a man aged 40-50 years in good health and CMV-seronegative. The sequencing input was PBMCs. The nucleotides read TGTGCCAGCAGTTTGAAAGGACTAGCGGGGGGAACCTACGAGCAGTACTTC. This encodes CASSLKGLAGGTYEQYF.